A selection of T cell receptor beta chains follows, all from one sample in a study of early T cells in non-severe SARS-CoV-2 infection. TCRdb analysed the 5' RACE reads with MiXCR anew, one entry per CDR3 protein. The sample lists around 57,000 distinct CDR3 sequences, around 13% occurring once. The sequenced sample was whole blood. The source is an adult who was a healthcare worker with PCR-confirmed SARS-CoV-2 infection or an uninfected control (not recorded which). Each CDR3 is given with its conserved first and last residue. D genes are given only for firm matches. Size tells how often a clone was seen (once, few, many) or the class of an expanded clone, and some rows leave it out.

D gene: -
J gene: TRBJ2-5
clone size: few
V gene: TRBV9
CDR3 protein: CASSAYGPQETQYF
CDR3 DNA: TGTGCCAGCTCCGCTTATGGCCCCCAAGAGACCCAGTACTTC

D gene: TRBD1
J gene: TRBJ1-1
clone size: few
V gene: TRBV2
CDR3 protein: CASSEQGAIDEAFF
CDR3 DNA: TGTGCCAGCAGTGAACAGGGGGCGATTGATGAAGCTTTCTTT

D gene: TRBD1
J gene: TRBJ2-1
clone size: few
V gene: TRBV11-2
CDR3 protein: CASSWTGLDEQFF
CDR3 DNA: TGTGCCAGCAGCTGGACAGGTTTGGATGAGCAGTTCTTC

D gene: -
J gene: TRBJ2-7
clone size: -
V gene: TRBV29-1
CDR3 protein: CSVHGVGGSYEQYF
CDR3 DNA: TGCAGCGTCCACGGGGTGGGAGGCTCCTACGAGCAGTACTTC

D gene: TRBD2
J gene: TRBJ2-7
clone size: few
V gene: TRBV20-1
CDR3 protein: CSARPSGGSYEQYF
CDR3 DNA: TGCAGTGCTAGACCCAGCGGGGGATCCTACGAGCAGTACTTC

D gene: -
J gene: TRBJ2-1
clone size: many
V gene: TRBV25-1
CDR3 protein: CASSGHPLTYNEQFF
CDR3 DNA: TGTGCCAGCAGTGGCCATCCCCTCACCTACAATGAGCAGTTCTTC

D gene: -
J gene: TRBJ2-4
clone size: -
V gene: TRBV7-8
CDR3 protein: CASSPEQGNIQYF
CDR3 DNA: TGTGCCAGCAGCCCGGAGCAGGGCAACATTCAGTACTTC

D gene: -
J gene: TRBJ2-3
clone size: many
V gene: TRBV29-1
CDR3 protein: CSAPPGGTDTQYF
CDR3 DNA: TGCAGCGCCCCCCCGGGGGGCACAGATACGCAGTATTTT

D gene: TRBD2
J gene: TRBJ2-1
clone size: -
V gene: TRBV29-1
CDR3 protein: CAALLAGGHSYNEQFF
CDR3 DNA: TGCGCAGCGTTACTAGCGGGAGGCCACTCCTACAATGAGCAGTTCTTC

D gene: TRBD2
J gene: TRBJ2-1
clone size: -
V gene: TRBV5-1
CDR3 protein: CASSPRGSGRLDEQFF
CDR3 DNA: TGCGCCAGCAGCCCCCGGGGTAGCGGGAGACTTGATGAGCAGTTCTTC

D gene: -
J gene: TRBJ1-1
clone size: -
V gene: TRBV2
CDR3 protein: CASSGGGLRTEAFF
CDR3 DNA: TGTGCCAGCAGTGGAGGCGGGTTGAGGACTGAAGCTTTCTTT

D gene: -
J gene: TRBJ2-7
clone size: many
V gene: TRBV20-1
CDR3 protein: CSARDQRLREQYF
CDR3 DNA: TGCAGTGCTAGAGATCAGAGACTACGCGAGCAGTACTTC

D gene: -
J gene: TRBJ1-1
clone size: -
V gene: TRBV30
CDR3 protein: CASTRSTEAFF
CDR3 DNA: TGTGCCTCGACTCGATCCACTGAAGCTTTCTTT

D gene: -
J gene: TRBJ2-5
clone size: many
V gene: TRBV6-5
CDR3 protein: CASSYSPRGGGETQYF
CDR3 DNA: TGTGCCAGCAGTTACTCCCCCAGGGGGGGCGGAGAGACCCAGTACTTC

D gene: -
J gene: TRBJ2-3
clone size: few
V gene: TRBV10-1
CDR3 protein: CASSAAGDTQYF
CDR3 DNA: TGCGCCAGCAGTGCCGCGGGGGATACGCAGTATTTT